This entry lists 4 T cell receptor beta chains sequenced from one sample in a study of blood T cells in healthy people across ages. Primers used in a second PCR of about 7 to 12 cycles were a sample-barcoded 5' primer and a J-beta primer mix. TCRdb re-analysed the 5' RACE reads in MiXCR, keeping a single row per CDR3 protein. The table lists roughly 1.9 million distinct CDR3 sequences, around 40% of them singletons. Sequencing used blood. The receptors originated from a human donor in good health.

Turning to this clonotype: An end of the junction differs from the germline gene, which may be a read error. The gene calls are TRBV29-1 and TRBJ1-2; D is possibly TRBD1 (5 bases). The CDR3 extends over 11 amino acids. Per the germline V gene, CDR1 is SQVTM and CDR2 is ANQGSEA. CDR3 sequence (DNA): TGCAGCGTTGATACGGGGGGTGGCCACACCTTC. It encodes CSVDTGGGHTF.

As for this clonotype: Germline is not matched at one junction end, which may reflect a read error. The CDR3 sequence: CASSQGGGRGYGYIF. The CDR3 coding sequence is TGTGCCAGCAGCCAAGGGGGGGGGCGCGGCTATGGCTACATCTTC. The J gene is TRBJ1-2, the V gene TRBV3-1; the D gene is possibly TRBD1 (6 bases). Germline CDR1 reads LGHDT; CDR2 reads YNNKEL (reference sequence). CDR3 length: 15 residues.

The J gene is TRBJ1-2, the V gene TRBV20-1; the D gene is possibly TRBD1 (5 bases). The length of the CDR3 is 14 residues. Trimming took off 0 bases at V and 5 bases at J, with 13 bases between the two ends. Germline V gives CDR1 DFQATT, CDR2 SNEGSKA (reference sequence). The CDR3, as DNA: TGCAGTGCTAGAGATTGGAGGGACCCTTATGGCTACACCTTC. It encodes CSARDWRDPYGYTF.

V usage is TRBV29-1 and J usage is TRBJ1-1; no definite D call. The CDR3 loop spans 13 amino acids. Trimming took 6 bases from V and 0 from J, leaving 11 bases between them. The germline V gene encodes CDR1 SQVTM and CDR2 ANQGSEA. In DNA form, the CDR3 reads TGCAGCGTCCACAGTCCTTTGAACACTGAAGCTTTCTTT. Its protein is CSVHSPLNTEAFF.